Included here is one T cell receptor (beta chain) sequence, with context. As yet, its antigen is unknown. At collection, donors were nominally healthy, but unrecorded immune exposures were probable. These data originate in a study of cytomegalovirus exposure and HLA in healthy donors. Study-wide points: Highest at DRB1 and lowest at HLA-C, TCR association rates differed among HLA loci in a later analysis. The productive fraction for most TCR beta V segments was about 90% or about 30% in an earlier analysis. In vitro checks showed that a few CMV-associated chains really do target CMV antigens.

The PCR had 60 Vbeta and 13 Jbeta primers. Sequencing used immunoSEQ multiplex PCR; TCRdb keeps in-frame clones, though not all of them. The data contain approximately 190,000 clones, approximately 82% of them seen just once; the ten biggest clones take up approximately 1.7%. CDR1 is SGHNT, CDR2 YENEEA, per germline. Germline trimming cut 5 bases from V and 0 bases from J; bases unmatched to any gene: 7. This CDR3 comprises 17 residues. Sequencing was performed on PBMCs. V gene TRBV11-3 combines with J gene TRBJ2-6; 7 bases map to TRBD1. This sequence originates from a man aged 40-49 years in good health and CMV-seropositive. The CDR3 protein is CASSLGTVGSGANVLTF. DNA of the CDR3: TGTGCCAGCAGCCTTGGGACAGTCGGCTCTGGGGCCAACGTCCTGACTTTC.